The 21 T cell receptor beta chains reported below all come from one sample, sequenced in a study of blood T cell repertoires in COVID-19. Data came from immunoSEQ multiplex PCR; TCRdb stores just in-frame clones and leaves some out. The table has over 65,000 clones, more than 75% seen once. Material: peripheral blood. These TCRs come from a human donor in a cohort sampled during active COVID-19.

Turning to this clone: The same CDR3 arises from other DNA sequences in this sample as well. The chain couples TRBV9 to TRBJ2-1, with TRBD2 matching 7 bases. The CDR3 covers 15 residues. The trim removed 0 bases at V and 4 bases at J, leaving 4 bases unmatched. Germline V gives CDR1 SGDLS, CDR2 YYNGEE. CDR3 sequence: CASSVAGGSYNEQFF. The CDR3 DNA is TGTGCCAGCAGCGTAGCGGGGGGTTCGTACAATGAGCAGTTCTTC.

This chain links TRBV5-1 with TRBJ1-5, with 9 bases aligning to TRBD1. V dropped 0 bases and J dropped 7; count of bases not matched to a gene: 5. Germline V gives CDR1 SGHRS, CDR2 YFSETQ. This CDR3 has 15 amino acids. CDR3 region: CASSLGGDRVQPQHF. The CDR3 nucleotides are TGCGCCAGCAGCTTGGGGGGGGACAGGGTCCAGCCCCAGCATTTT.

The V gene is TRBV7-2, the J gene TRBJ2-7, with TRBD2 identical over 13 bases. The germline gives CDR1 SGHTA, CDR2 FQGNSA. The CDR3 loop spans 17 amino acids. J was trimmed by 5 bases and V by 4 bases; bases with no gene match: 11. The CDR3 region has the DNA TGTGCCAGCAGCTCTTCCACTAGCGGGGGGGCCATCGACGAGCAGTACTTC. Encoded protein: CASSSSTSGGAIDEQYF.

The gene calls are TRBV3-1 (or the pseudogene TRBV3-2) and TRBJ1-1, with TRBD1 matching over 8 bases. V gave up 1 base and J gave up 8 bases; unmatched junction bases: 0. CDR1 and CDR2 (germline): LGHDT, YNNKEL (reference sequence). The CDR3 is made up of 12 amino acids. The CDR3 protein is CASSQGDREAFF. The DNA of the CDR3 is TGTGCCAGCAGCCAAGGGGACAGGGAAGCTTTCTTT.

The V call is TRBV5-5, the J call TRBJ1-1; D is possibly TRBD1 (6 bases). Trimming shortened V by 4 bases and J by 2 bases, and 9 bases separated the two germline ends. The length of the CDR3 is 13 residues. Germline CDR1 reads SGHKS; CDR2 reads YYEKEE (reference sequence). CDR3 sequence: CASSRTVNTEAFF. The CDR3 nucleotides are TGTGCCAGCAGCCGGACAGTTAACACTGAAGCTTTCTTT.

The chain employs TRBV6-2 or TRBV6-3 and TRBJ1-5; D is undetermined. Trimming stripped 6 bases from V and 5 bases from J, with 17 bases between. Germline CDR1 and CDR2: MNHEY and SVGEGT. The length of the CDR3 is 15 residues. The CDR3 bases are TGTGCCAGCAGCCCCCTTAGACGGGTCCATCAGCCCCAGCATTTT. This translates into CASSPLRRVHQPQHF.

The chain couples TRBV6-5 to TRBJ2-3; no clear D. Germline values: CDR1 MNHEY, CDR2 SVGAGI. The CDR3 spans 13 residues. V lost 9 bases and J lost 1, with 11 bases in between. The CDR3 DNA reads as TGTGCCAGTTCAGGTACCGGCACAGATACGCAGTATTTT. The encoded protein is CASSGTGTDTQYF.

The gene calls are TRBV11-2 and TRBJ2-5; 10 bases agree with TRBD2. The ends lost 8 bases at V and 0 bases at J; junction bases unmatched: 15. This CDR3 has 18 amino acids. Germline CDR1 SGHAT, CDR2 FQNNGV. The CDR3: CASGQPRRLAGDQETQYF. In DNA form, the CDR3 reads TGTGCCAGCGGCCAACCAAGGAGGCTAGCGGGGGACCAAGAGACCCAGTACTTC.

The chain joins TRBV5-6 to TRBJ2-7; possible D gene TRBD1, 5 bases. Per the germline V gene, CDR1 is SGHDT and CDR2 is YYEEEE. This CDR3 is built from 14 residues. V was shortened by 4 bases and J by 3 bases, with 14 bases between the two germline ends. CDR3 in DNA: TGTGCCAGCAGCAAAGCTGACAGTCTCTACGAGCAGTACTTC. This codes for CASSKADSLYEQYF.

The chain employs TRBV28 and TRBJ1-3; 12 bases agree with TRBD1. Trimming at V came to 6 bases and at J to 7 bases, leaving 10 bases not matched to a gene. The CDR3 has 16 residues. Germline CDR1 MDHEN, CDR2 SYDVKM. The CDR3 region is CASRTGQGAKDNTIYF. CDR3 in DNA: TGTGCCAGCAGAACGGGACAGGGGGCTAAAGATAACACCATATATTTT.

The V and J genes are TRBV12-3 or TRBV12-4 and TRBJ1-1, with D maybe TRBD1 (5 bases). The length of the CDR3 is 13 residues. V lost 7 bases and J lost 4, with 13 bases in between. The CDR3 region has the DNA TGTGCCAGCAACCGGGGGGGTGCCACTGAAGCTTTCTTT. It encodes CASNRGGATEAFF.

CDR3 sequence: CASSLTPRGNQPQHF. The CDR3 bases are TGTGCCAGCAGCTTAACGCCCAGGGGTAATCAGCCCCAGCATTTT. This rearrangement joins TRBV7-2 to TRBJ1-5; the D gene is possibly TRBD1 (6 bases). Germline CDR1 is SGHTA and CDR2 is FQGNSA. The length of the CDR3 is 15 residues. The ends were cut back, 2 bases at V and 4 bases at J, with 12 bases in the middle.

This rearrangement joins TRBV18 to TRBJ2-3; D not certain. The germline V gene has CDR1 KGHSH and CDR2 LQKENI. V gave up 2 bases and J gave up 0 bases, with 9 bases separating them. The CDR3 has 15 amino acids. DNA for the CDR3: TGTGCCAGCTCACCAGGCGGTTGGAGCACAGATACGCAGTATTTT. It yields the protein CASSPGGWSTDTQYF.

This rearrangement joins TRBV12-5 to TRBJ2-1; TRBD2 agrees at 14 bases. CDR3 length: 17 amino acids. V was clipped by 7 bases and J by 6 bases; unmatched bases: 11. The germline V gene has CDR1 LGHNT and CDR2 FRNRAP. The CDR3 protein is CASATGLAGEKFNEQFF. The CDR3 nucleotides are TGTGCTAGTGCCACGGGACTAGCGGGGGAGAAATTCAATGAGCAGTTCTTC.

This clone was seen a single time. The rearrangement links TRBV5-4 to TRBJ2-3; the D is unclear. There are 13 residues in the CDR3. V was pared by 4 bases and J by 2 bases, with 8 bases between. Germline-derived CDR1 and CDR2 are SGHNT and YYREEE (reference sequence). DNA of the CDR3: TGTGCCAGCAGCCCCTACCCCACAGATACGCAGTATTTT. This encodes CASSPYPTDTQYF.

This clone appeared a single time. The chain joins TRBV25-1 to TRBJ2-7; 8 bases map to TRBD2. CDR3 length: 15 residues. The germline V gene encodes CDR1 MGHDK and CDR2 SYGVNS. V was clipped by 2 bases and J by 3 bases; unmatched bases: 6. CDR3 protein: CASSEGAGGSYEQYF. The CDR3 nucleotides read TGTGCCAGCAGTGAAGGGGCGGGGGGAAGCTACGAGCAGTACTTC.

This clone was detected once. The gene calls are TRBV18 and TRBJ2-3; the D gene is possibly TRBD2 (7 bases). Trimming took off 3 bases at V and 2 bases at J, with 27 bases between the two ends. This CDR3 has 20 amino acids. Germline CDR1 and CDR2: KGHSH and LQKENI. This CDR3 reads CASSPQGGTNLGALTDTQYF. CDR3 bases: TGTGCCAGCTCACCTCAAGGGGGGACTAACTTGGGGGCGCTCACAGATACGCAGTATTTT.

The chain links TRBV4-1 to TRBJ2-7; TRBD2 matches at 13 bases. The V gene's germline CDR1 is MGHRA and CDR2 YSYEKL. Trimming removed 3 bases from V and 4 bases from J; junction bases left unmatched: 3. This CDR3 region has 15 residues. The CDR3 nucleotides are TGCGCCAGCAGCCAGGGGACTAGCGGGGATTACGAGCAGTACTTC. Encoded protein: CASSQGTSGDYEQYF.

CDR3 nucleotide sequence: TGTGCCAGCAGTTTCCAAGCTACCGGGGAGCTGTTTTTT. Translated: CASSFQATGELFF. The chain links TRBV2 to TRBJ2-2; D is unresolved. Deletions cut 5 bases from V and 5 bases from J, with 9 bases between. The germline V gene encodes CDR1 SNHLY and CDR2 FYNNEI. The CDR3 sequence is 13 residues long.

CDR3 sequence (DNA): TGTGCCAGTAGTATTGGGACAGCAACTGGAAACACCATATATTTT. Translation: CASSIGTATGNTIYF. The chain couples TRBV19 to TRBJ1-3, with TRBD1 matching 7 bases. The length of the CDR3 is 15 residues. From germline, CDR1 is LNHDA and CDR2 SQIVND (reference sequence). J gave up 2 bases and V 3 bases, and 4 bases lay outside the gene matches.

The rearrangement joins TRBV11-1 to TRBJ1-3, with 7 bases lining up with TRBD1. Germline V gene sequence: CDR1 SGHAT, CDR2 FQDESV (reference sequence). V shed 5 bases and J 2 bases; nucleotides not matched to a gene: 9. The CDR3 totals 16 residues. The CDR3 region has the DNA TGTGCCAGCAGCCTAAACGCAGACAGGGCTGGAAACACCATATATTTT. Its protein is CASSLNADRAGNTIYF.